The 7 T cell receptor beta chains below all came from one sample that was sequenced in a study of control samples from healthy donors and cancer patients. Clones were sequenced by immunoSEQ multiplex PCR, and TCRdb holds only the in-frame ones, with some missing. The data contain 85,000 to 110,000 clones, roughly 89% of them seen just once; the ten biggest clones take up over 15%. The source material was PBMCs. These receptors all stem from a man aged 60 to 69 with lung cancer.

This clone was picked up one time. The V gene is TRBV6-5, the J gene TRBJ2-6, with TRBD1 as a possible D gene (5 bases). The CDR3 contains 12 residues. The ends were cut back, 5 bases at V and 11 bases at J, with 10 bases in the middle. Germline V gene sequence: CDR1 MNHEY, CDR2 SVGAGI. CDR3 nucleotides: TGTGCCAGCAGTCGTCAGGGCGACGTCCTGACTTTC. Its protein is CASSRQGDVLTF.

The genes are TRBV6-5 and TRBJ1-1, with D perhaps matching TRBD1 (6 bases). The CDR3 consists of 14 residues. Germline V gene lookup returns CDR1 MNHEY and CDR2 SVGAGI. V gave up 4 bases and J gave up 8 bases, with 17 bases separating them. The CDR3 coding sequence is TGTGCCAGCAGTTTGGGGCCCACTAGGGGGGAAGCTTTCTTT. Translation: CASSLGPTRGEAFF.

The chain links TRBV30 to TRBJ1-3; D is unresolved. The germline CDR1 and CDR2 sequences are GTSNPN and SVGIG (reference sequence). This CDR3 is 14 amino acids long. V was trimmed by 0 bases and J by 0 bases, leaving 6 bases between them. The CDR3, as DNA: TGTGCCTGGAGTGTGGGAAGCTCTGGAAACACCATATATTTT. It is translated as CAWSVGSSGNTIYF.

This chain connects TRBV29-1 to TRBJ2-5; D remains unclear. V was cut by 4 bases and J by 5 bases, with 11 bases left in between. Germline CDR1 SQVTM, CDR2 ANQGSEA. The CDR3 sequence is 12 residues long. CDR3: CSVGWVGETQYF. DNA of the CDR3: TGCAGCGTTGGCTGGGTGGGGGAGACCCAGTACTTC. The full variable domain, in which reference TRBV29-1 and TRBJ2-5 provide the parts outside the CDR3, is SAVISQKPSRDICQRGTSLTIQCQVDSQVTMMFWYRQQPGQSLTLIATANQGSEATYESGFVIDKFPISRPNLTFSTLTVSNMSPEDSSIYLCSVGWVGETQYFGPGTRLLVL.

The gene calls are TRBV29-1 and TRBJ2-1; TRBD1 is a possible D gene (5 bases). The CDR3 has 12 amino acids. The germline V and J ends were trimmed by 8 bases and 6 bases, with 14 bases remaining between them. The germline V gene encodes CDR1 SQVTM and CDR2 ANQGSEA. The CDR3 is CSSRGIFNEQFF. Here the CDR3 DNA reads TGCAGCTCTAGGGGCATATTCAATGAGCAGTTCTTC.

The gene calls are TRBV30 and TRBJ2-2; 9 bases align to TRBD2. J lost 5 bases, V lost 1 base, and 11 bases had no gene match. The CDR3 runs to 17 residues. The germline CDR1 and CDR2 sequences are GTSNPN and SVGIG (reference sequence). This chain's CDR3 is CAWSGGASGGWTGELFF. CDR3 DNA: TGTGCCTGGAGTGGCGGGGCCAGCGGGGGGTGGACCGGGGAGCTGTTTTTT.

The J gene is TRBJ2-3, the V gene TRBV10-2; D is perhaps TRBD1 (5 bases). The ends were cut back, 5 bases at V and 4 bases at J, with 10 bases in the middle. In germline, CDR1 is WSHSY, CDR2 SAAADI. The CDR3 spans 13 residues. The CDR3 spells CASSTGVPDTQYF. CDR3 DNA sequence: TGCGCCAGCAGTACAGGAGTTCCAGATACGCAGTATTTT.